A single sample gave rise to the 28 T cell receptor beta chains below, sequenced in a study of human T cells and chemical hapten exposure. In TCRdb, the RACE reads were re-called with MiXCR into one record per CDR3 protein. The data contain more than 60,000 distinct CDR3 sequences, under 10% of them seen just once; the ten biggest clones take up roughly 1.4%. Documented time point: healthy volunteer bleed at 6 weeks. Total RNA was extracted from unfractionated whole blood. The sample taken for sequencing was whole blood. Receptors were obtained from a male donor in good health. Some clones in this sample may be carry-over from other donors' samples.

This chain joins TRBV4-3 and TRBJ2-7; tentative D call: TRBD1 (6 bases). V was trimmed by 0 bases and J by 1 base, leaving 16 bases between them. CDR1 is LGHNA and CDR2 is YSLEER in the germline V gene. The CDR3 spans 17 residues. The CDR3 sequence: CASSQDARDTGSYEQYF. The CDR3 bases are TGCGCCAGCAGCCAAGATGCACGGGACACAGGTTCCTACGAGCAGTACTTC.

This clonotype was observed at least ten times. The rearrangement links TRBV27 to TRBJ2-1; 9 nucleotides match TRBD1. Germline-derived CDR1 and CDR2 are MNHEY and SMNVEV (reference sequence). After removal of 5 bases from V and 4 bases from J, the junction contained 3 bases not matched to a gene. This CDR3 region has 14 residues. The CDR3 nucleotides read TGTGCCAGCAGTCGGGACAGGGTTTACAATGAGCAGTTCTTC. Its translation: CASSRDRVYNEQFF.

V gene TRBV20-1 combines with J gene TRBJ2-7, with D maybe TRBD2 (5 bases). CDR3 size: 16 residues. Germline V gene lookup returns CDR1 DFQATT and CDR2 SNEGSKA (reference sequence). V lost 6 bases to trimming and J lost 0 bases, with 21 bases between them. The CDR3 protein is CSAYHLLGRSSYEQYF. The CDR3 bases are TGCAGTGCGTATCATTTACTGGGGAGAAGCTCCTACGAGCAGTACTTC.

Many counts were recorded for this clonotype. V gene TRBV6-5 combines with J gene TRBJ1-5, with 8 nucleotides matching TRBD1. The ends lost 5 bases at V and 0 bases at J; junction bases unmatched: 6. Germline assignment: CDR1 MNHEY and CDR2 SVGAGI. The CDR3 length is 16 residues. The CDR3 sequence is CASSPSTGVSNQPQHF. As DNA, the CDR3 is TGTGCCAGCAGTCCATCGACAGGGGTTAGCAATCAGCCCCAGCATTTT.

This chain connects TRBV7-9 to TRBJ1-1, with D perhaps TRBD1 (5 bases). V shed 6 bases and J shed 1 base, with 9 bases lying between them. Germline lookup yields CDR1 SEHNR and CDR2 FQNEAQ (reference sequence). There are 13 residues in the CDR3. CDR3: CASRIDRNTEAFF. CDR3 coding DNA: TGTGCCAGCAGAATTGACAGGAACACTGAAGCTTTCTTT.

The chain joins TRBV29-1 to TRBJ2-1, with D hard to call. The CDR3 covers 12 residues. The V gene lost 2 bases and the J gene lost 4 bases, with 6 bases spanning the gap. CDR1 is SQVTM and CDR2 is ANQGSEA in the germline V gene. As DNA, the CDR3 is TGCAGCGTTGAACCGGGTTACAATGAGCAGTTCTTC. Translation: CSVEPGYNEQFF.

This clonotype was counted between two and nine times. V and J are TRBV12-3 or TRBV12-4 and TRBJ1-2, with D unclear. This CDR3 is built from 12 residues. V lost 1 base, J lost 4 bases, and 4 bases lay in between. CDR3 protein: CASSLGAYGYTF. In nucleotides, the CDR3 is TGTGCCAGCAGTTTAGGGGCCTATGGCTACACCTTC.

The chain is built from TRBV7-9 and TRBJ2-1; 9 bases map to TRBD2. In germline, CDR1 is SEHNR, CDR2 FQNEAQ (reference sequence). This CDR3 comprises 16 residues. V lost 2 bases to trimming and J lost 1 base; unmatched junction nucleotides: 3. CDR3 nucleotides: TGTGCCAGCAGCTTAAGCGGGAGGTGGTCCTACAATGAGCAGTTCTTC. Residues: CASSLSGRWSYNEQFF.

This clonotype was counted a few times. The rearrangement joins TRBV6-5 to TRBJ2-3, with D possibly being TRBD1 or TRBD2 (5 bases each). Germline-derived CDR1 and CDR2 are MNHEY and SVGAGI. V lost 4 bases and J lost 1, with 9 bases in between. This CDR3 has 14 amino acids. The CDR3 loop reads CASSWDRRTDTQYF. The CDR3 nucleotides are TGTGCCAGCAGTTGGGACCGACGCACAGATACGCAGTATTTT.

The chain uses TRBV5-4 and TRBJ2-1; 7 nucleotides line up with TRBD2. Germline trimming cut 4 bases from V and 7 bases from J; bases unmatched to any gene: 5. From germline, CDR1 is SGHNT and CDR2 YYREEE (reference sequence). There are 13 residues in the CDR3. Here the CDR3 DNA reads TGTGCCAGCAGCGGGAGGGCCTCGAATGAGCAGTTCTTC. This encodes CASSGRASNEQFF.

The genes are TRBV6-5 and TRBJ2-4; D not resolved. Germline CDR1 MNHEY, CDR2 SVGAGI. V lost 5 bases and J 1 base, leaving 12 bases between the germline ends. The CDR3 is 15 amino acids. CDR3 sequence: CASSPSGDAKNIQYF. For the CDR3, the DNA is TGTGCCAGCAGTCCTAGTGGGGATGCCAAAAACATTCAGTACTTC.

This clonotype was seen a handful of times. CDR3 amino acids: CASSYRADKNIQYF. The CDR3 coding sequence is TGTGCCAGCAGTTATAGGGCGGACAAAAACATTCAGTACTTC. The chain carries TRBV6-6 and TRBJ2-4, with unresolved D. The V gene's germline CDR1 is MNHNY and CDR2 SVGAGI (reference sequence). V was pared by 3 bases and J by 3 bases, with 9 bases between. There are 14 residues in the CDR3.

DNA of the CDR3: TGCAGCGTTGTCACCAATAGCAATCAGCCCCAGCATTTT. Translating gives CSVVTNSNQPQHF. The V and J genes are TRBV29-1 and TRBJ1-5; D not resolved. The CDR3 totals 13 residues. Deletions cut 4 bases from V and 0 bases from J, with 7 bases between. Germline-derived CDR1 and CDR2 are SQVTM and ANQGSEA.

The gene calls are TRBV12-3 or TRBV12-4 and TRBJ2-2; 10 bases fit TRBD2. The CDR3 runs 15 residues. With V trimmed by 6 bases and J by 5 bases, 6 bases remained unmatched. The CDR3 DNA reads TGTGCCAGCAGGCTAGCGGGAGTAGGTACCGGGGAGCTGTTTTTT. It codes for CASRLAGVGTGELFF.

This clonotype was counted between two and nine times. V and J are TRBV29-1 and TRBJ2-5; 7 bases line up with TRBD2. J lost 2 bases, V lost 7 bases, and 4 bases had no gene match. The germline V gene has CDR1 SQVTM and CDR2 ANQGSEA. This CDR3 is 12 amino acids long. CDR3 amino acids: CSGGGLQETQYF. For the CDR3, the DNA is TGCAGCGGGGGGGGACTTCAAGAGACCCAGTACTTC.

V is TRBV7-2 and J is TRBJ2-3, with 13 nucleotides matching TRBD2. The CDR3 has 15 residues. Trimming took 4 bases from V and 3 from J; bases not matched to a gene: 1. In germline, CDR1 is SGHTA, CDR2 FQGNSA. The CDR3 spells CASSWGLAGTDTQYF. CDR3 DNA sequence: TGTGCCAGCAGCTGGGGACTAGCGGGAACAGATACGCAGTATTTT.

A few counts support this clonotype. The rearrangement uses TRBV4-2 and TRBJ1-4; maybe TRBD1 (5 bases). Trimming cost V 0 bases and J 7 bases, with 12 bases left between them. The length of the CDR3 is 15 residues. Per germline, CDR1 LGHNA and CDR2 YNFKEQ. CDR3 sequence: CASSQDPQRGEKLFF. In DNA form, the CDR3 reads TGTGCCAGCAGCCAAGATCCCCAGAGGGGTGAAAAACTGTTTTTT.

This chain links TRBV25-1 with TRBJ2-5; D unclear. V was cut by 7 bases and J by 3 bases, with 3 bases left in between. This CDR3 comprises 10 residues. In germline, CDR1 is MGHDK, CDR2 SYGVNS. This chain's CDR3 is CASKEETQYF. CDR3 DNA: TGTGCCAGCAAAGAAGAGACCCAGTACTTC.

This clonotype was observed many times. The CDR3: CASSSQGARETQYF. In DNA, the CDR3 is TGTGCCAGCAGTTCCCAGGGGGCTAGGGAGACCCAGTACTTC. V and J are TRBV12-3 or TRBV12-4 and TRBJ2-5, with TRBD1 matching over 8 bases. The J segment lost 5 bases and the V segment lost 4 bases, leaving 6 bases of the junction unmatched. The CDR3 is 14 residues long.

This clonotype was observed at least ten times. The genes are TRBV6-4 and TRBJ2-2; 8 bases agree with TRBD2. With 0 bases clipped from V and 8 bases from J, the junction kept 14 bases outside the gene matches. CDR1 is MRHNA and CDR2 is SNTAGT in the germline V gene. This CDR3 is built from 18 residues. The CDR3 nucleotides read TGTGCCAGCAGTGACTCGGCACTAGCGGCCGGATCCCCTGGGGAGCTGTTTTTT. This gives the protein CASSDSALAAGSPGELFF.

The gene calls are TRBV5-1 and TRBJ2-5; D remains ambiguous. The germline CDR1 and CDR2 sequences are SGHRS and YFSETQ. The ends were cut back, 4 bases at V and 3 bases at J, with 4 bases in the middle. The CDR3 covers 11 residues. CDR3 sequence: CASSGEETQYF. Written as DNA, the CDR3 is TGCGCCAGCAGCGGGGAAGAGACCCAGTACTTC. The full variable domain, rest sourced from reference TRBV5-1 and TRBJ2-5, is KAGVTQTPRYLIKTRGQQVTLSCSPISGHRSVSWYQQTPGQGLQFLFEYFSETQRNKGNFPGRFSGRQFSNSRSEMNVSTLELGDSALYLCASSGEETQYFGPGTRLLVL.

This rearrangement joins TRBV5-1 to TRBJ1-4; D is ambiguous. Between the trimmed V and J ends, which lost 2 bases and 0 bases, there was a span of 8 bases. The CDR3 runs 15 residues. Germline CDR1 and CDR2: SGHRS and YFSETQ. CDR3 in amino acids: CASSFLGSTNEKLFF. The DNA of the CDR3 is TGCGCCAGCAGCTTCTTGGGATCAACTAATGAAAAACTGTTTTTT.

This clonotype has only a few counts. The rearrangement uses TRBV30 and TRBJ1-1; 9 bases fit TRBD1. Germline loops: CDR1 GTSNPN, CDR2 SVGIG (reference sequence). The CDR3 runs 12 residues. Unmatched junction bases numbered 4, after V lost 3 bases and J lost 8 bases. This CDR3 reads CAWRDRGPEAFF. The CDR3 DNA reads as TGTGCCTGGAGGGACAGGGGACCCGAAGCTTTCTTT.

This clonotype was seen ten or more times. J is TRBJ1-3 and V is TRBV10-3; D unclear. The CDR3 covers 16 residues. Germline CDR1 is ENHRY and CDR2 is SYGVKD. Trimming took off 4 bases at V and 0 bases at J, with 13 bases between the two ends. DNA of the CDR3: TGTGCCATCAGTGGGACCGAGTTTATCTCTGGAAACACCATATATTTT. Protein: CAISGTEFISGNTIYF.

This clonotype was recorded many times. The chain couples TRBV25-1 to TRBJ1-1, with 7 nucleotides matching TRBD1. The CDR3 spans 15 residues. Germline-derived CDR1 and CDR2 are MGHDK and SYGVNS. Trimming took 4 bases from V and 1 from J; bases not matched to a gene: 6. CDR3 amino acids: CASSASGTANTEAFF. In DNA form, the CDR3 reads TGTGCCAGCAGTGCGTCCGGGACAGCGAACACTGAAGCTTTCTTT.

The CDR3 loop reads CASSVTITSYNEQFF. For the CDR3, the DNA is TGTGCCAGCAGCGTAACGATCACTTCCTACAATGAGCAGTTCTTC. The chain joins TRBV9 to TRBJ2-1; D ambiguous. CDR3 length equals 15 residues. Germline V gene lookup returns CDR1 SGDLS and CDR2 YYNGEE. V gave up 1 base and J gave up 1 base, with 9 bases separating them.

The sample holds a few counts of this clonotype. The chain links TRBV20-1 to TRBJ2-7, with D perhaps TRBD1 or TRBD2 (5 bases each). Germline CDR1 DFQATT, CDR2 SNEGSKA (reference sequence). The CDR3 length is 15 residues. V lost 1 base, J lost 2 bases, and 15 bases lay in between. CDR3 in DNA: TGCAGTGCTAGAGTCGGGGACGGTGCGGCCTACGAGCAGTACTTC. It codes for CSARVGDGAAYEQYF.

This sequence joins TRBV5-4 and TRBJ1-6; TRBD1 aligns across 9 bases. Germline V lookup: CDR1 SGHNT, CDR2 YYREEE (reference sequence). V lost 4 bases, J lost 10 bases, and 6 bases stayed unmatched. This CDR3 comprises 14 residues. The CDR3, as DNA: TGTGCCAGCAGCCCACAGGGGGCTGACTCACCCCTCCACTTT. It yields the protein CASSPQGADSPLHF.